The following is a T cell receptor beta chain sequence with its context. Its specificity is not known. V shed 2 bases and J shed 4 bases, with 3 bases lying between them. CDR1 MNHNY and CDR2 SVGAGI come from the germline V gene (reference sequence). The CDR3 length is 12 residues. Unique-molecular-identifier-tagged TCR beta cDNA libraries were used. Some 500,000 cDNA molecules were recovered from an input of roughly 0.95 to 11 million T cells. Each CDR3 protein is one row after TCRdb ran MiXCR on the PCR reads. Of approximately 660,000 distinct CDR3 sequences in the sample, approximately 60% were seen once. The source of the sample is a study of post-analysis software for immune sequencing data. Overall study context: Several disease courses (relapsing-remitting, secondary progressive and progressive-relapsing) of multiple sclerosis were included. Study-wide results and limits: Five or six TRBV segments, TRBV5-6, TRBV5-1 and TRBV20-1 among them, were found more frequent in patients than controls. When the samples were clustered directly with F measure, those that had been prepared in the same batch showed strong co-clustering. Comparison with controls showed significantly lower normalized Chao1 diversity in multiple sclerosis patients.

The clonotype originates from a girl aged 2 to 10 with multiple sclerosis. The chain has TRBV6-6 and TRBJ2-1, with no clear D. Source material: blood. The CDR3 sequence is CASSYKYNEQFF. CDR3 DNA sequence: TGTGCCAGCAGTTACAAATACAATGAGCAGTTCTTC.